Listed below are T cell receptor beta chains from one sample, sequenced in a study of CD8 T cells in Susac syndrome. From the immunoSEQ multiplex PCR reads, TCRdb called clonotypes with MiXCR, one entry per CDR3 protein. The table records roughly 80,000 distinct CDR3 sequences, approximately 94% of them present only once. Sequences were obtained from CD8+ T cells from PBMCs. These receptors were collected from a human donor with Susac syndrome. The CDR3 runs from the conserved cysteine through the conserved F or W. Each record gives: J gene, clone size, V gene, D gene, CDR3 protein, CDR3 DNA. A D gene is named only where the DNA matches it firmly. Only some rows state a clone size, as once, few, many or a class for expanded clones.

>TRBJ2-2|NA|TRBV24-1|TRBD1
CATSSRDRPGELFF
TGTGCCACCAGTTCCCGGGACAGGCCCGGGGAGCTGTTTTTT
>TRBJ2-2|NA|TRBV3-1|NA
CASRNSKIANTGELFF
TGTGCCAGCAGGAACAGCAAAATCGCGAACACCGGGGAGCTGTTTTTT
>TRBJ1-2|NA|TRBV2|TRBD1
CASSPGQGIFLYGYTF
TGTGCCAGCAGTCCGGGACAGGGAATTTTTCTCTATGGCTACACCTTC
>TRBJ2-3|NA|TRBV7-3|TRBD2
CASSLAGGSGDTQYF
TGTGCCAGCAGCTTAGCGGGGGGTAGTGGCGATACGCAGTATTTT
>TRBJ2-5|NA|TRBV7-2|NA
CASSWPRAQETQYF
TGTGCCAGCAGCTGGCCCCGCGCACAAGAGACCCAGTACTTC
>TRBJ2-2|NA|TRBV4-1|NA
CASKARTGELFF
TGCGCCAGCAAGGCTAGGACCGGGGAGCTGTTTTTT
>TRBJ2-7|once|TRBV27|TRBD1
CASSSRGQSSYEQYF
TGTGCCAGCAGTTCCCGGGGACAGAGCTCCTACGAGCAGTACTTC
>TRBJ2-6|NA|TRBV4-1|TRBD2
CASSQGASGGSSGANVLTF
TGCGCCAGCAGCCAAGGGGCTAGCGGGGGTAGCTCTGGGGCCAACGTCCTGACTTTC
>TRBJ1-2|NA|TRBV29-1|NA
CSVVTNYGYTF
TGCAGCGTGGTAACTAACTATGGCTACACCTTC
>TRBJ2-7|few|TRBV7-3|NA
CASSLFSGYEQYF
TGTGCCAGCAGCTTGTTCAGTGGGTACGAGCAGTACTTC
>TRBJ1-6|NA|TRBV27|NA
CASTTNSPLHF
TGTGCCAGCACCACTAATTCACCCCTCCACTTT
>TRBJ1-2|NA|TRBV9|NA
CASSPAGPQSGYTF
TGTGCCAGCAGCCCCGCCGGGCCCCAATCGGGCTACACCTTC
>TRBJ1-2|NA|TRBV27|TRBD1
CASSNDRVGYGYTF
TGTGCCAGCAGTAACGACAGGGTCGGCTATGGCTACACCTTC
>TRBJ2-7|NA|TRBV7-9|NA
CASSGRGAYEQYF
TGTGCCAGCAGCGGGAGAGGGGCCTACGAGCAGTACTTC
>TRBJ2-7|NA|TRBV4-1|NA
CASSLRGAEEQYF
TGCGCCAGCAGCCTACGGGGGGCTGAAGAGCAGTACTTC
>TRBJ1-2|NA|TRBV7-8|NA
CASSLGRANYGYTF
TGTGCCAGCAGCTTAGGACGGGCGAACTATGGCTACACCTTC
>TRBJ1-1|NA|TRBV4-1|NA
CASSQIGVNTEAFF
TGCGCCAGCAGCCAAATTGGGGTGAACACTGAAGCTTTCTTT
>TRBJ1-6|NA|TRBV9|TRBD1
CASSPKEGANSPLHF
TGTGCCAGCAGCCCGAAGGAGGGGGCTAATTCACCCCTCCACTTT
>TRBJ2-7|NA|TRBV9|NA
CASSVGGAAYEQYF
TGTGCCAGCAGCGTAGGCGGGGCCGCCTACGAGCAGTACTTC
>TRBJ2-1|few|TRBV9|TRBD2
CASSVGSGGYNEQFF
TGTGCCAGCAGCGTAGGTAGCGGGGGATACAATGAGCAGTTCTTC
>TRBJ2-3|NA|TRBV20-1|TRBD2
CSAREVRLAGSQDTQYF
TGCAGTGCTAGAGAAGTCCGACTAGCGGGGTCACAAGATACGCAGTATTTT
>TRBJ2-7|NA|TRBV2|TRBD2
CASRGPWTSGGSYEQYF
TGTGCCAGCAGGGGGCCCTGGACTAGCGGGGGTTCCTACGAGCAGTACTTC
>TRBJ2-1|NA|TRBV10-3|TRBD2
CAIRVAGGREQFF
TGTGCCATCAGGGTAGCGGGGGGGCGGGAGCAGTTCTTC
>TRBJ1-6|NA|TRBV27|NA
CASSLRAPQGRNSPLHF
TGTGCCAGCAGTTTACGGGCGCCACAGGGCCGAAATTCACCCCTCCACTTT
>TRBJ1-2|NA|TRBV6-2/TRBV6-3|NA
CASSYSREDYGYTF
TGTGCCAGCAGTTACAGTAGGGAAGACTATGGCTACACCTTC
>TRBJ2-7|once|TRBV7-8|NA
CASSLGQTNEQYF
TGTGCCAGCAGCTTAGGACAGACCAACGAGCAGTACTTC
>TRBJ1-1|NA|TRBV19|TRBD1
CASKGQGLLAEAFF
TGTGCCAGTAAAGGACAGGGATTATTGGCTGAAGCTTTCTTT
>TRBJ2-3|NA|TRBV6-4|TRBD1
CASSDSTGGPDTQYF
TGTGCCAGCAGTGACTCGACAGGGGGCCCAGATACGCAGTATTTT
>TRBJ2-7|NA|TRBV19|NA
CASSIAGRGGYDEQYF
TGTGCCAGTAGTATAGCCGGGAGAGGAGGGTACGACGAGCAGTACTTC
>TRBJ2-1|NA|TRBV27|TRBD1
CASSLGDRVGEQFF
TGTGCCAGCAGTTTAGGGGACAGGGTCGGAGAGCAGTTCTTC
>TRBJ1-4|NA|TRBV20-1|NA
CSVQGANEKLFF
TGCAGCGTTCAGGGAGCTAATGAAAAACTGTTTTTT
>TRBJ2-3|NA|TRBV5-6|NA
CASSLRFTDTQYF
TGTGCCAGCAGCTTGCGGTTCACAGATACGCAGTATTTT
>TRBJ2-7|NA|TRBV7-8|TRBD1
CASSNIRDRAYEQYF
TGTGCCAGCAGCAACATCCGGGACAGGGCGTACGAGCAGTACTTC
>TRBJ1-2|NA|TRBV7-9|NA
CASSPQTNYGYTF
TGTGCCAGCAGCCCGCAGACTAACTATGGCTACACCTTC
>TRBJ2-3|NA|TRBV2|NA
CASPDLGEDTQYF
TGTGCCAGCCCGGACCTAGGGGAGGATACGCAGTATTTT
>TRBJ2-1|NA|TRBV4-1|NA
CASSQERESDEQFF
TGCGCCAGCAGCCAAGAACGGGAATCGGATGAGCAGTTCTTC
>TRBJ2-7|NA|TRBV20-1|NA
CSAIRDGEQYF
TGCAGTGCTATTCGGGACGGAGAGCAGTACTTC